The 16 T cell receptor beta chains listed next were all sequenced from one sample in a study of blood T cell repertoires in COVID-19. Profiled with immunoSEQ multiplex PCR; TCRdb holds only in-frame clones, not every one. Among about 280,000 clones listed, roughly 80% were seen once. Sequencing was carried out using PBMCs or T cells enriched from blood (not recorded which). These receptors were obtained from a man between 40 and 49 years old who had been exposed to COVID-19.

This clone was picked up a small number of times. The CDR3 DNA sequence: TGTGCCAGCAGCGTAGGGGGAGGGTTTGAGAAACTGTTTTTT. It specifies CASSVGGGFEKLFF. The chain carries TRBV9 and TRBJ1-4, with D hard to call. CDR3 size: 14 residues. The germline V gene encodes CDR1 SGDLS and CDR2 YYNGEE. The germline V and J ends were trimmed by 0 bases and 11 bases, with 14 bases remaining between them. Based on the CDR3 plus reference TRBV9 and TRBJ1-4, the full variable domain is DSGVTQTPKHLITATGQRVTLRCSPRSGDLSVYWYQQSLDQGLQFLIQYYNGEERAKGNILERFSAQQFPDLHSELNLSSLELGDSALYFCASSVGGGFEKLFFGSGTQLSVL.

This clone was counted a few times. The chain links TRBV11-2 to TRBJ2-2; no reliable D call. Trimming removed 6 bases from V and 6 bases from J, with 11 bases in between. There are 13 residues in the CDR3. Germline loops: CDR1 SGHAT, CDR2 FQNNGV. CDR3: CASSSIRSGELFF. CDR3 sequence (DNA): TGTGCCAGCAGTTCAATCCGGTCCGGGGAGCTGTTTTTT.

The CDR3 sequence is CSVGSAYSNQPQHF. Here the CDR3 DNA reads TGCAGCGTTGGCAGCGCCTATAGCAATCAGCCCCAGCATTTT. V is TRBV29-1 and J is TRBJ1-5, with D unresolved. The CDR3 runs 14 residues. V dropped 4 bases and J dropped 0 bases, with 10 bases sitting between them. Per germline, CDR1 SQVTM and CDR2 ANQGSEA. The variable domain in full, completed from reference TRBV29-1 and TRBJ1-5, reads SAVISQKPSRDICQRGTSLTIQCQVDSQVTMMFWYRQQPGQSLTLIATANQGSEATYESGFVIDKFPISRPNLTFSTLTVSNMSPEDSSIYLCSVGSAYSNQPQHFGDGTRLSIL.

The chain joins TRBV19 to TRBJ2-6; TRBD1 aligns across 7 bases. Per germline, CDR1 LNHDA and CDR2 SQIVND (reference sequence). The CDR3 consists of 18 residues. V lost 3 bases and J lost 3; bases outside the gene matches: 11. CDR3 bases: TGTGCCAGTAGTATTCGGGACAGCCTCTGGGTTGGGGCCAACGTCCTGACTTTC. Translating gives CASSIRDSLWVGANVLTF.

A single count supports this clone. The chain couples TRBV7-9 to TRBJ1-1, with D tentatively TRBD1 (5 bases). Trimming pared 6 bases from V and 5 bases from J, leaving 31 bases between. Per germline, CDR1 SEHNR and CDR2 FQNEAQ (reference sequence). The CDR3 is made up of 19 amino acids. The CDR3 DNA reads TGTGCCAGCAGACCAATAAGAGCCCGGGAGGGTGGGGGGAGTACTGAAGCTTTCTTT. Translated, it gives CASRPIRAREGGGSTEAFF.

The gene calls are TRBV5-6 and TRBJ2-1; TRBD2 matches 7 bases. V lost 6 bases to trimming and J lost 7 bases; unmatched junction nucleotides: 10. The CDR3 is 14 amino acids. Looked up from germline, CDR1 is SGHDT and CDR2 is YYEEEE. CDR3 sequence (DNA): TGTGCCAGCACCCTGAGCGGGATCAGAAATGAGCAGTTCTTC. Translated, it gives CASTLSGIRNEQFF.

This sequence joins TRBV9 and TRBJ2-1; the D gene is possibly TRBD2 (6 bases). Per the germline V gene, CDR1 is SGDLS and CDR2 is YYNGEE. Trimming cost V 0 bases and J 5 bases, with 12 bases left between them. This CDR3 comprises 15 residues. The CDR3 DNA reads TGTGCCAGCAGCGTAGGAGCGGAGGGGCACAATGAGCAGTTCTTC. Protein product: CASSVGAEGHNEQFF. The whole variable domain, filled in from reference TRBV9 and TRBJ2-1, reads DSGVTQTPKHLITATGQRVTLRCSPRSGDLSVYWYQQSLDQGLQFLIQYYNGEERAKGNILERFSAQQFPDLHSELNLSSLELGDSALYFCASSVGAEGHNEQFFGPGTRLTVL.

The V and J genes are TRBV9 and TRBJ2-5; TRBD2 matches at 12 bases. Germline V gives CDR1 SGDLS, CDR2 YYNGEE. V was pared by 4 bases and J by 5 bases, with 18 bases of the junction left unmatched. CDR3 size: 19 residues. CDR3 sequence: CASSPRLAGGPGVLETQYF. The CDR3 region has the DNA TGTGCCAGCAGCCCCCGTCTAGCGGGAGGGCCGGGGGTCCTTGAGACCCAGTACTTC.

V and J are TRBV5-1 and TRBJ1-1; a possible D gene is TRBD1 (6 bases). Per the germline V gene, CDR1 is SGHRS and CDR2 is YFSETQ. CDR3 length equals 15 residues. Trimming removed 0 bases at V and 4 bases at J, with 13 bases between. The CDR3 sequence is CASSLDGQTSTEAFF. The CDR3 bases are TGCGCCAGCAGCTTGGACGGACAGACGAGCACTGAAGCTTTCTTT.

V gene TRBV24-1 combines with J gene TRBJ2-1, with 7 bases fitting TRBD2. Germline trimming cut 2 bases from V and 5 bases from J; bases unmatched to any gene: 5. CDR3 length: 15 amino acids. Germline V CDR1 and CDR2: KGHDR, SFDVKD. The CDR3 loop is CATSDSGGGNNEQFF. In DNA form, the CDR3 reads TGTGCCACCAGTGATTCTGGCGGGGGAAACAATGAGCAGTTCTTC.

CDR3 sequence: CASTNGRVNYGYTF. DNA for the CDR3: TGTGCCAGTACCAATGGGAGGGTTAACTATGGCTACACCTTC. The chain joins TRBV19 to TRBJ1-2; D gene unclear. The CDR3 contains 14 residues. CDR1 and CDR2 from the germline V gene are LNHDA and SQIVND (reference sequence). The V gene lost 7 bases and the J gene lost 1 base, with 13 bases spanning the gap.

This chain links TRBV5-1 with TRBJ2-1, with 11 bases that match TRBD1. In germline, CDR1 is SGHRS, CDR2 YFSETQ. Trimming removed 5 bases from V and 8 bases from J; junction bases left unmatched: 6. The CDR3 consists of 14 residues. CDR3 in DNA: TGCGCCAGCAGTCGCGGACAGGGGGCACATGAGCAGTTCTTC. This codes for CASSRGQGAHEQFF.

Comments on this clone: One junction end disagrees with the germline gene, perhaps due to a read error. The genes are TRBV15 and TRBJ2-7; D uncertain. Looked up from germline, CDR1 is LNHNV and CDR2 is YYDKDF (reference sequence). There are 12 residues in the CDR3. This CDR3 is CATSRDGRLQHF. CDR3 nucleotides: TGTGCCACCAGCAGAGATGGCAGGCTCCAGCACTTC.

V gene TRBV10-2 combines with J gene TRBJ1-5; D is unresolved. Trimming shortened V by 2 bases and J by 4 bases, and 9 bases separated the two germline ends. The CDR3 runs 14 residues. Germline CDR1 reads WSHSY; CDR2 reads SAAADI. Written as DNA, the CDR3 is TGCGCCAGCAGTGAGGGTTCACGGAATCAGCCCCAGCATTTT. Protein sequence: CASSEGSRNQPQHF.

This chain uses TRBV19 with TRBJ2-7; D gene ambiguous. This CDR3 is built from 14 residues. The ends were cut back, 0 bases at V and 0 bases at J, with 6 bases in the middle. CDR1 is LNHDA, CDR2 SQIVND, per germline (reference sequence). The chain's CDR3 is CASSIDGPSYEQYF. The CDR3 bases are TGTGCCAGTAGTATAGATGGGCCCTCCTACGAGCAGTACTTC.

This clone was seen more than once but under ten times. V and J are TRBV12-3 or TRBV12-4 and TRBJ1-5; TRBD1 matches 7 bases. V shed 7 bases and J 6 bases; nucleotides not matched to a gene: 6. This CDR3 has 13 amino acids. DNA of the CDR3: TGTGCCAGCAACTCAGGGGGAGGTCAGCCCCAGCATTTT. Amino acids: CASNSGGGQPQHF.